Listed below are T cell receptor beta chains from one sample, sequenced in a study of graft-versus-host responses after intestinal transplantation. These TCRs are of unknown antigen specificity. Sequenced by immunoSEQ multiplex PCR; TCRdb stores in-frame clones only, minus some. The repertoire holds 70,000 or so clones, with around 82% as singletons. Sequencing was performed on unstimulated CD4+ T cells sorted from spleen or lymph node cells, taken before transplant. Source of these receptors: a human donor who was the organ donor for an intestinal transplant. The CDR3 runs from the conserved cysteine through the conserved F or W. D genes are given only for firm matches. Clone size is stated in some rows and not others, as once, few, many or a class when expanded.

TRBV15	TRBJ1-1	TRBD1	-	CATSRDSVTGVGTEAFF	TGTGCCACCAGCAGAGATAGCGTAACAGGGGTTGGGACTGAAGCTTTCTTT
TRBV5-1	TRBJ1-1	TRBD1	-	CASSFTGGMRSTEAFF	TGCGCCAGCAGCTTCACAGGGGGGATGAGGAGCACTGAAGCTTTCTTT
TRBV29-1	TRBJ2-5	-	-	CSVEGEYQETQYF	TGCAGCGTTGAAGGGGAGTACCAAGAGACCCAGTACTTC
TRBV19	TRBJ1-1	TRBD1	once	CASSIVKGARAEAFF	TGTGCCAGTAGTATAGTAAAGGGGGCGCGGGCTGAAGCTTTCTTT
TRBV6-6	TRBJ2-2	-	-	CASSRVTGELFF	TGTGCCAGCTCCAGGGTCACCGGGGAGCTGTTTTTT
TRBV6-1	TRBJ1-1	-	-	CASVRQDTEAFF	TGTGCCAGCGTCCGACAGGATACTGAAGCTTTCTTT
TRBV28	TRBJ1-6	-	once	CASSLTGDSASPLHF	TGTGCCAGCAGTTTAACAGGCGATTCGGCTTCACCCCTCCACTTT
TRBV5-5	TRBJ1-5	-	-	CASSLARAGNQPQHF	TGTGCCAGCAGCTTGGCCAGGGCGGGCAATCAGCCCCAGCATTTT
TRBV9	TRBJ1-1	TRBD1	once	CASSVSVGQGANTEAFF	TGTGCCAGCAGCGTTAGTGTAGGACAGGGGGCCAACACTGAAGCTTTCTTT
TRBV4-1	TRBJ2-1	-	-	CASSHQHEQFF	TGCGCCAGCAGCCATCAACACGAGCAGTTCTTC
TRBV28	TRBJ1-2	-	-	CASSSQGEAVTYGYTF	TGTGCCAGCAGTTCTCAAGGGGAGGCAGTTACCTATGGCTACACCTTC
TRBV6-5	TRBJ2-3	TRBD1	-	CAKQEGAGADTQYF	TGTGCCAAACAAGAGGGGGCCGGGGCAGATACGCAGTATTTT
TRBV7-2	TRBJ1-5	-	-	CASSLMGQGQPQHF	TGTGCCAGCAGCTTAATGGGACAAGGCCAGCCCCAGCATTTT
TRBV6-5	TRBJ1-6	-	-	CASRAGDNSPLHF	TGTGCCAGCAGAGCAGGGGATAATTCACCCCTCCACTTT
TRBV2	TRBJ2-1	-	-	CASSDELVHNEQFF	TGTGCCAGCAGTGACGAACTAGTCCACAATGAGCAGTTCTTC
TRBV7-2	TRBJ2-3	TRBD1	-	CASSLTRGSTDTQYF	TGTGCCAGCAGCTTAACCAGGGGGAGCACAGATACGCAGTATTTT
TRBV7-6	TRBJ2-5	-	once	CASSVGLLPQETQYF	TGTGCCAGCAGCGTGGGACTCCTCCCGCAAGAGACCCAGTACTTC
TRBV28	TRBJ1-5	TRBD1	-	CASSFSGTASNQPQHF	TGTGCCAGCAGTTTCTCCGGGACAGCTAGCAATCAGCCCCAGCATTTT
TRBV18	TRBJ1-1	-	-	CASSLTPNTEAFF	TGTGCCAGCTCATTGACACCTAACACTGAAGCTTTCTTT
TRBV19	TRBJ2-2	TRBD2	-	CASTHLAGDAGELFF	TGTGCCAGTACCCACCTAGCGGGGGATGCCGGGGAGCTGTTTTTT
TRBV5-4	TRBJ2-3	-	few	CASSLDTDTQYF	TGTGCCAGCAGCCTAGACACAGATACGCAGTATTTT
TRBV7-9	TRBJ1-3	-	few	CASSLNLGGVTSSGNTIYF	TGTGCCAGCAGCTTAAACCTCGGGGGGGTAACAAGCTCTGGAAACACCATATATTTT
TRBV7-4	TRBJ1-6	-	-	CASRLRSPLHF	TGTGCCAGCAGGCTCAGATCACCCCTCCACTTT
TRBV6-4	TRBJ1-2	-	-	CASSEEDSLDNTF	TGTGCCAGCAGTGAGGAAGACAGCCTCGATAACACCTTC
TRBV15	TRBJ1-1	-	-	CATSRDNRNTEAFF	TGTGCCACCAGCAGAGATAATAGGAACACTGAAGCTTTCTTT
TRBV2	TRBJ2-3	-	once	CASSVSLGTDTQYF	TGTGCCAGCAGTGTTAGCCTGGGTACAGATACGCAGTATTTT
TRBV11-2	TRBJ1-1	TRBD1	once	CAEGGDKGVTEAFF	TGTGCCGAAGGGGGCGACAAAGGTGTCACTGAAGCTTTCTTT
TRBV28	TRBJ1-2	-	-	CASSLSMVAPYGYTF	TGTGCCAGCAGTTTATCCATGGTAGCACCCTATGGCTACACCTTC
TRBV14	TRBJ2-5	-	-	CASSEQNLYQETQYF	TGTGCCAGCAGCGAACAGAACTTGTACCAAGAGACCCAGTACTTC
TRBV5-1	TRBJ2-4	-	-	CASSPGSLRDIQYF	TGCGCCAGCAGCCCAGGGTCCCTGCGCGACATTCAGTACTTC
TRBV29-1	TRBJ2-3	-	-	CSVERGGIDTQYF	TGCAGCGTTGAGAGGGGGGGGATAGATACGCAGTATTTT
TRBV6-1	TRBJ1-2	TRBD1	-	CASSVGTGGGYGYTF	TGTGCCAGCAGTGTGGGGACAGGGGGCGGGTATGGCTACACCTTC
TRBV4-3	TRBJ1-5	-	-	CASSQATGQPQHF	TGCGCCAGCAGCCAAGCTACAGGGCAGCCCCAGCATTTT
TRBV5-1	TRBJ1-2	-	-	CASSLGQNYGYTF	TGCGCCAGCAGCTTAGGACAGAACTATGGCTACACCTTC
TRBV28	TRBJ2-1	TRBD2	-	CASSSYPGASGGPSYNEQFF	TGTGCCAGCAGTTCCTATCCTGGAGCTAGCGGGGGGCCCTCCTACAATGAGCAGTTCTTC
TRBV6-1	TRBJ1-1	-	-	CASKHPGGAFF	TGTGCCAGCAAGCACCCCGGCGGGGCTTTCTTT
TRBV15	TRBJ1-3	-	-	CATSRDGLTGSGNTIYF	TGTGCCACCAGCAGAGATGGCCTGACAGGTTCTGGAAACACCATATATTTT
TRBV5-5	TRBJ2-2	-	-	CASSPRGTGQIGELFF	TGTGCCAGCAGCCCTAGGGGTACAGGGCAAATCGGGGAGCTGTTTTTT
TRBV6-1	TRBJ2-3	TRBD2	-	CASSEEAGGRGDTQYF	TGTGCCAGCAGTGAAGAGGCGGGGGGGCGTGGAGATACGCAGTATTTT
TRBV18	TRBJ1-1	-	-	CASSRDRNTEAFF	TGTGCCAGCTCGCGCGACAGGAACACTGAAGCTTTCTTT
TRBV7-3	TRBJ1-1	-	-	CASSLPLQGELGDTEAFF	TGTGCCAGCAGCCTTCCCTTGCAGGGCGAGTTGGGCGACACTGAAGCTTTCTTT
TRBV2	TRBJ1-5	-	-	CASSLQVNQPQHF	TGTGCCAGCAGCTTACAGGTGAATCAGCCCCAGCATTTT
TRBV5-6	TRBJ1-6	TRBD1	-	CASRLTGYGSPLHF	TGTGCCAGCAGATTGACAGGGTATGGTTCACCCCTCCACTTT
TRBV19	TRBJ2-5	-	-	CASSRNRRQGQETQYF	TGTGCCAGTAGCAGAAACCGCCGACAAGGCCAAGAGACCCAGTACTTC